The next 30 T cell receptor beta chains were all read from a single sample in a study of beta chain features in type 1 diabetes. What was sequenced were expressed TCRB transcripts, since all of the isolated RNA had been reverse transcribed. TCRdb keeps only in-frame clones here, not all; method: immunoSEQ multiplex PCR. In the table there are 250,000 to 350,000 clones, roughly an eighth of which are singletons. The antigens of these receptors remain unknown. Study-level results: Researchers report that Type 1 diabetes patients had moderately but significantly shorter TCRB CDR3s across all four CD4+ subsets.

Sequencing was performed on naive CD4+ T cells from blood. These receptor sequences come from a man between 25 and 39 years old with type 1 diabetes.

This clone was seen only a few times. The rearrangement joins TRBV7-9 to TRBJ2-7; 8 positions agree with TRBD1. This CDR3 is 13 amino acids long. Germline values: CDR1 SEHNR, CDR2 FQNEAQ (reference sequence). V gave up 4 bases and J gave up 6 bases; unmatched junction bases: 5. CDR3 protein: CASSSGQGLEQYF. The CDR3 bases are TGTGCCAGCAGCTCAGGACAGGGACTCGAGCAGTACTTC.

The chain's CDR3 is CASSEGSRRSSYNEQFF. For the CDR3, the DNA is TGTGCCAGCAGTGAAGGATCCAGGCGAAGCTCCTACAATGAGCAGTTCTTC. The chain uses TRBV25-1 and TRBJ2-1; D uncertain. CDR1 and CDR2 (germline): MGHDK, SYGVNS. The CDR3 has 17 residues. Trimming stripped 2 bases from V and 0 bases from J, with 14 bases between.

The chain carries TRBV28 and TRBJ1-1; 7 bases map to TRBD1. The ends lost 5 bases at V and 0 bases at J; junction bases unmatched: 9. This CDR3 has 16 amino acids. The germline V gene encodes CDR1 MDHEN and CDR2 SYDVKM. CDR3 sequence reads: CASSPATGTLNTEAFF. The CDR3 nucleotides are TGTGCCAGCAGTCCCGCGACAGGGACGTTGAACACTGAAGCTTTCTTT.

The chain recombines TRBV5-6 with TRBJ2-1, with TRBD1 matching over 8 bases. The CDR3 sequence is 15 residues long. From germline, CDR1 is SGHDT and CDR2 YYEEEE. Trimming cost V 4 bases and J 5 bases; bases outside gene matches: 8. Written as DNA, the CDR3 is TGTGCCAGCAGCCAATTGGACAGGGAGAACAATGAGCAGTTCTTC. Translated, it gives CASSQLDRENNEQFF.

This chain joins TRBV9 and TRBJ2-1; 9 bases align to TRBD1. After removal of 0 bases from V and 9 bases from J, the junction contained 7 bases not matched to a gene. The CDR3 has 15 amino acids. In germline, CDR1 is SGDLS, CDR2 YYNGEE. For the CDR3, the DNA is TGTGCCAGCAGCGTAGAGGGGACAGGGTTTGGTGAGCAGTTCTTC. Its protein is CASSVEGTGFGEQFF.

The genes are TRBV5-4 and TRBJ1-1, with 8 bases that match TRBD1. The germline V gene encodes CDR1 SGHNT and CDR2 YYREEE (reference sequence). The CDR3 runs to 15 residues. V lost 0 bases, J lost 4 bases, and 5 bases stayed unmatched. CDR3 region: CASSLDQGAPTEAFF. Written as DNA, the CDR3 is TGTGCCAGCAGCTTGGACCAGGGGGCGCCCACTGAAGCTTTCTTT.

This clone was observed a handful of times. V usage is TRBV2 and J usage is TRBJ2-1; 8 bases line up with TRBD1. Germline-derived CDR1 and CDR2 are SNHLY and FYNNEI. V was pared by 6 bases and J by 8 bases, with 3 bases of the junction left unmatched. The CDR3 contains 12 residues. The DNA for the CDR3 is TGTGCCAGCAGGGACAGGGCATATGAGCAGTTCTTC. As protein: CASRDRAYEQFF.

This clone was recorded a few times. The chain employs TRBV5-1 and TRBJ2-5, with 9 positions matching TRBD2. Germline V gene lookup returns CDR1 SGHRS and CDR2 YFSETQ. CDR3 length: 15 residues. The V segment lost 0 bases and the J segment 5 bases; nucleotides outside the gene matches: 5. The CDR3: CASSLGPAGGETQYF. The CDR3 bases are TGCGCCAGCAGCTTGGGCCCGGCGGGGGGGGAGACCCAGTACTTC.

In its sample, this clone was seen a few times. The rearrangement links TRBV19 to TRBJ2-1, with D possibly matching TRBD1 (6 bases). V dropped 4 bases and J dropped 10 bases, with 11 bases sitting between them. The CDR3 covers 12 residues. The germline V gene has CDR1 LNHDA and CDR2 SQIVND (reference sequence). The CDR3 region is CASSRGGAEQFF. For the CDR3, the DNA is TGTGCCAGTAGTAGAGGGGGTGCCGAGCAGTTCTTC.

This clone turned up a few times. This rearrangement joins TRBV10-3 to TRBJ2-3, with a weak D call TRBD2 (6 bases). The germline V gene encodes CDR1 ENHRY and CDR2 SYGVKD. The CDR3 sequence is 14 residues long. The V end was cut by 6 bases, the J end by 2 bases, with 12 bases between. DNA for the CDR3: TGTGCCATCAGAAATAGCGGAATCACAGATACGCAGTATTTT. It translates to CAIRNSGITDTQYF.

J is TRBJ1-4 and V is TRBV9; D is perhaps TRBD1 (5 bases). The CDR3 is 13 residues long. The V gene lost 0 bases and the J gene lost 13 bases, with 13 bases spanning the gap. Germline V lookup: CDR1 SGDLS, CDR2 YYNGEE. Written as DNA, the CDR3 is TGTGCCAGCAGCGTAGCTGAGGGCGGGGGACTGTTTTTT. Protein product: CASSVAEGGGLFF.

This clone has just a few counts. The chain joins TRBV30 to TRBJ2-3, with 11 bases aligning to TRBD2. The CDR3 totals 14 residues. After removal of 4 bases from V and 3 bases from J, the junction contained 3 bases not matched to a gene. The germline V gene has CDR1 GTSNPN and CDR2 SVGIG (reference sequence). CDR3 residues: CAWTGLAATDTQYF. The CDR3 region has the DNA TGTGCCTGGACGGGACTAGCGGCTACAGATACGCAGTATTTT.

V gene TRBV28 combines with J gene TRBJ1-5; 7 bases are shared with TRBD1. After removal of 6 bases from V and 4 bases from J, the junction contained 3 bases not matched to a gene. Germline V gives CDR1 MDHEN, CDR2 SYDVKM. This CDR3 comprises 13 residues. CDR3 in amino acids: CASRGQSNQPQHF. The CDR3 bases are TGTGCCAGCAGGGGACAGTCTAATCAGCCCCAGCATTTT.

The V gene is TRBV9, the J gene TRBJ1-1; the D is unclear. Trimming removed 0 bases from V and 3 bases from J, with 6 bases in between. This CDR3 has 13 amino acids. From germline, CDR1 is SGDLS and CDR2 YYNGEE. The CDR3, as DNA: TGTGCCAGCAGCGTAGCCCCAGACACTGAAGCTTTCTTT. This translates into CASSVAPDTEAFF.

A few counts support this clone. This CDR3 is also generated by other DNA sequences in the sample. The V gene is TRBV4-3, the J gene TRBJ2-5; tentative D call: TRBD1 (6 bases). The CDR3 is made up of 14 amino acids. Trimming pared 0 bases from V and 5 bases from J, leaving 10 bases between. Germline V gene data show CDR1 as LGHNA and CDR2 as YSLEER. The DNA of the CDR3 is TGCGCCAGCAGCCAAGATTGGGGGCGTGAGACCCAGTACTTC. This gives the protein CASSQDWGRETQYF.

The gene calls are TRBV11-2 and TRBJ2-3, with a weak D call TRBD1 (5 bases). The CDR3 has 14 residues. Germline V gives CDR1 SGHAT, CDR2 FQNNGV. The V end lost 4 bases, the J end lost 5 bases, and 13 bases lay between the germline ends. The CDR3 is CASSSSGFIDTQYF. CDR3 nucleotides: TGTGCCAGCAGCTCATCAGGGTTCATAGATACGCAGTATTTT.

The CDR3 loop reads CASTRLAGARETQYF. The DNA for the CDR3 is TGCGCCAGCACCCGACTAGCGGGAGCGAGAGAGACCCAGTACTTC. The J gene is TRBJ2-5, the V gene TRBV5-1; 12 bases map to TRBD2. CDR1 is SGHRS and CDR2 is YFSETQ in the germline V gene. Germline trimming cut 6 bases from V and 4 bases from J; bases unmatched to any gene: 7. The CDR3 sequence is 15 residues long.

This clone was seen only a few times. The rearrangement joins TRBV27 to TRBJ1-5, with D tentatively TRBD1 (6 bases). Germline lookup yields CDR1 MNHEY and CDR2 SMNVEV (reference sequence). V lost 2 bases and J lost 7, with 12 bases in between. This CDR3 is 14 amino acids long. Here the CDR3 DNA reads TGTGCCAGCAGTTTACTAGGGGGAGAGCAGCCCCAGCATTTT. Protein product: CASSLLGGEQPQHF.

This clone appeared a few times. This chain joins TRBV30 and TRBJ2-1; maybe TRBD2 (5 bases). In germline, CDR1 is GTSNPN, CDR2 SVGIG (reference sequence). The length of the CDR3 is 15 residues. V was shortened by 2 bases and J by 0 bases, with 11 bases between the two germline ends. The CDR3 loop is CAWSRGLSSYNEQFF. In DNA, the CDR3 is TGTGCCTGGAGTCGAGGACTGAGCTCCTACAATGAGCAGTTCTTC.

This chain connects TRBV28 to TRBJ2-7; 9 bases agree with TRBD1. Germline values: CDR1 MDHEN, CDR2 SYDVKM. V shed 4 bases and J 3 bases; nucleotides not matched to a gene: 7. The CDR3 loop spans 15 amino acids. This CDR3 reads CASSSIGQGNYEQYF. The CDR3 DNA sequence: TGTGCCAGCAGTTCAATCGGACAGGGGAACTACGAGCAGTACTTC.

This rearrangement joins TRBV18 to TRBJ1-4, with D possibly matching TRBD1 (5 bases). CDR1 and CDR2 from the germline V gene are KGHSH and LQKENI. The CDR3 totals 16 residues. The V end was cut by 0 bases, the J end by 5 bases, with 13 bases between. CDR3 bases: TGTGCCAGCTCACCACCGAGTTCTGGGGGGAATGAAAAACTGTTTTTT. Its translation is CASSPPSSGGNEKLFF.

This clone has a handful of counts. The chain recombines TRBV5-1 with TRBJ2-1; TRBD2 aligns across 8 bases. V dropped 4 bases and J dropped 5; count of bases not matched to a gene: 8. There are 15 residues in the CDR3. Germline V gene lookup returns CDR1 SGHRS and CDR2 YFSETQ. Written as DNA, the CDR3 is TGCGCCAGCAGCCTTAGCGGGATGGTTGACAATGAGCAGTTCTTC. It encodes CASSLSGMVDNEQFF.

This clone has just one count. The chain joins TRBV29-1 to TRBJ2-5; possible D gene TRBD2, 6 bases. V dropped 6 bases and J dropped 5 bases, with 13 bases sitting between them. Germline lookup yields CDR1 SQVTM and CDR2 ANQGSEA. The CDR3 consists of 12 residues. Written as DNA, the CDR3 is TGCAGCGTGGGGGGTCTCCGGGAGACCCAGTACTTC. It specifies CSVGGLRETQYF. Based on the CDR3 plus reference TRBV29-1 and TRBJ2-5, the full variable domain is SAVISQKPSRDICQRGTSLTIQCQVDSQVTMMFWYRQQPGQSLTLIATANQGSEATYESGFVIDKFPISRPNLTFSTLTVSNMSPEDSSIYLCSVGGLRETQYFGPGTRLLVL.

Only a few counts were recorded for this clone. The gene calls are TRBV7-2 and TRBJ1-2, with 9 bases lining up with TRBD1. V lost 3 bases and J lost 4; bases outside the gene matches: 3. This CDR3 has 14 amino acids. CDR1 and CDR2 (germline): SGHTA, FQGNSA. The CDR3 protein is CASSLGQGVYGYTF. CDR3 nucleotide sequence: TGTGCCAGCAGCTTGGGACAGGGAGTCTATGGCTACACCTTC. Full variable domain (missing parts from reference TRBV7-2 and TRBJ1-2): GAGVSQSPSNKVTEKGKDVELRCDPISGHTALYWYRQSLGQGLEFLIYFQGNSAPDKSGLPSDRFSAERTGGSVSTLTIQRTQQEDSAVYLCASSLGQGVYGYTFGSGTRLTVV.

The chain links TRBV6-6 to TRBJ2-3; 9 bases map to TRBD1. Germline V gene sequence: CDR1 MNHNY, CDR2 SVGAGI (reference sequence). The CDR3 spans 15 residues. V lost 10 bases to trimming and J lost 3 bases; unmatched junction nucleotides: 11. This CDR3 reads CATDTGTGQTDTQYF. DNA for the CDR3: TGTGCCACCGACACCGGGACAGGGCAGACAGATACGCAGTATTTT.

This clone occurred a few times. The chain has TRBV7-9 and TRBJ2-1, with 7 positions matching TRBD2. The V and J ends lost 4 bases and 6 bases, in that order; junction bases with no gene match: 6. CDR3 size: 14 residues. Germline-derived CDR1 and CDR2 are SEHNR and FQNEAQ (reference sequence). CDR3 DNA sequence: TGTGCCAGCAGCTACGGGCGGGAGAGCAATGAGCAGTTCTTC. It yields the protein CASSYGRESNEQFF.

This clone turned up a few times. The chain combines TRBV18 with TRBJ1-2, with 9 bases aligning to TRBD1. The CDR3 spans 17 residues. CDR1 is KGHSH, CDR2 LQKENI, per germline. V lost 2 bases and J lost 1; bases outside the gene matches: 8. Written as DNA, the CDR3 is TGTGCCAGCTCACCAGCCTGGGACAGGGAATATAACTATGGCTACACCTTC. Translation: CASSPAWDREYNYGYTF.

There are a few counts of this clone. This chain joins TRBV28 and TRBJ2-7; 7 nucleotides align to TRBD1. The V gene end was trimmed by 7 bases and the J gene end by 2 bases; junction bases not matched to a gene: 11. CDR1 is MDHEN, CDR2 SYDVKM, per germline. The CDR3 is 15 residues long. This CDR3 is CASTLLTGSTYEQYF. In DNA, the CDR3 is TGTGCCAGCACCCTACTGACAGGGTCGACCTACGAGCAGTACTTC.

V gene TRBV7-9 combines with J gene TRBJ2-5; 8 bases map to TRBD1. J gave up 4 bases and V 5 bases, and 3 bases lay outside the gene matches. Germline values: CDR1 SEHNR, CDR2 FQNEAQ (reference sequence). The CDR3 sequence is 13 residues long. The CDR3 coding sequence is TGTGCCAGCAGCCCTGGACAGGGAGAGACCCAGTACTTC. Encoded protein: CASSPGQGETQYF.

This clone was counted between two and nine times. V gene TRBV28 combines with J gene TRBJ2-7, with a possible D match to TRBD1 (5 bases). Trimming removed 5 bases at V and 1 base at J, with 12 bases between. The CDR3 sequence is 14 residues long. The germline V gene has CDR1 MDHEN and CDR2 SYDVKM. CDR3 coding DNA: TGTGCCAGCAGTACTCCCCGACAGTCCTACGAGCAGTACTTC. Protein product: CASSTPRQSYEQYF.